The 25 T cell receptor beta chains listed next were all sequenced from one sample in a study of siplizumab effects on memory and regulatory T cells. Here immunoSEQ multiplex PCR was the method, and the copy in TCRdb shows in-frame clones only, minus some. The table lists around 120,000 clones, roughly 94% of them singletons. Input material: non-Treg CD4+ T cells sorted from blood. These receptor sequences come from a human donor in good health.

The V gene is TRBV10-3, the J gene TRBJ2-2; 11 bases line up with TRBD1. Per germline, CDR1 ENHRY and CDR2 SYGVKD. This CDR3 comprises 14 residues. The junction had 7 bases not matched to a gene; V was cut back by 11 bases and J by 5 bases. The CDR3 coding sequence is TGTGCCGTAGACCGGGACAGGGGGACCGGGGAGCTGTTTTTT. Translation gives CAVDRDRGTGELFF.

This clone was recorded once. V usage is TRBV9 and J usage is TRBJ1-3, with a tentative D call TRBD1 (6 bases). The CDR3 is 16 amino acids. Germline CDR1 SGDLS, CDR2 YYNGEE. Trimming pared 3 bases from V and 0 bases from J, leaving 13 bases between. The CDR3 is CASSAFRGNSGNTIYF. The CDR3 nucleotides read TGTGCCAGCAGCGCGTTCAGGGGAAACTCTGGAAACACCATATATTTT.

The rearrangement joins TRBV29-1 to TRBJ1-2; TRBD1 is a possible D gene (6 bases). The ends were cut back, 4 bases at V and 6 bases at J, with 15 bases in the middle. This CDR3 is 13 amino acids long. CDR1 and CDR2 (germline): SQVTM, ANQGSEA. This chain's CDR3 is CSVVGGAWDGYTF. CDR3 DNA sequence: TGCAGCGTTGTCGGGGGCGCATGGGATGGCTACACCTTC.

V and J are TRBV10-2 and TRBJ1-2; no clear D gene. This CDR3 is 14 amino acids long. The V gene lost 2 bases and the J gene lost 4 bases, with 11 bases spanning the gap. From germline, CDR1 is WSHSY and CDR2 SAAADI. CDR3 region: CASSEPVDLYGYTF. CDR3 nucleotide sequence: TGCGCCAGCAGTGAGCCCGTGGACCTCTATGGCTACACCTTC.

DNA for the CDR3: TGTGCCAGCAGTTTAAGGTGGACCAAAGGTGGCTGGGCCAACGTCCTGACTTTC. Protein sequence: CASSLRWTKGGWANVLTF. The chain joins TRBV27 to TRBJ2-6; unclear D gene. V lost 2 bases, J lost 5 bases, and 19 bases lay in between. The CDR3 totals 18 residues. CDR1 and CDR2 from the germline V gene are MNHEY and SMNVEV (reference sequence).

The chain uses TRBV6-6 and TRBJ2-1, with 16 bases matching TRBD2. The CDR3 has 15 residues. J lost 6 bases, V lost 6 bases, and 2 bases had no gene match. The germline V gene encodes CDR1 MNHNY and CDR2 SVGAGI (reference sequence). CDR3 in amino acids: CASSGTSGGVNEQFF. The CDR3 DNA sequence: TGTGCCAGCAGCGGGACTAGCGGGGGGGTCAATGAGCAGTTCTTC.

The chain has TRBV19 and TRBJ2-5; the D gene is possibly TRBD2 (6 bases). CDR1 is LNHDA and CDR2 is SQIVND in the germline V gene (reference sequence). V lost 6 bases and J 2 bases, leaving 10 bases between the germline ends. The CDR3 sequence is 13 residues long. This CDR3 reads CASSTGLQETQYF. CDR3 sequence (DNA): TGTGCCAGTAGCACGGGACTTCAAGAGACCCAGTACTTC. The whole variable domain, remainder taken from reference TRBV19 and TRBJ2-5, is DGGITQSPKYLFRKEGQNVTLSCEQNLNHDAMYWYRQDPGQGLRLIYYSQIVNDFQKGDIAEGYSVSREKKESFPLTVTSAQKNPTAFYLCASSTGLQETQYFGPGTRLLVL.

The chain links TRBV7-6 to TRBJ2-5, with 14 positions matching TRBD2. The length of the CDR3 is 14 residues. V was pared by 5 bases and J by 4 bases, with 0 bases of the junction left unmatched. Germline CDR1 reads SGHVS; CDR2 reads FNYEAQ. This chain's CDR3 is CASSGTSGGETQYF. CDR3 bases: TGTGCCAGCAGCGGGACTAGCGGGGGAGAGACCCAGTACTTC.

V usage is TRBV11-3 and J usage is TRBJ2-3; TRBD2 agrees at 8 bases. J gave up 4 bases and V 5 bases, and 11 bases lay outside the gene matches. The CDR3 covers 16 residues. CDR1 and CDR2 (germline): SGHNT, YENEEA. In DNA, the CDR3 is TGTGCCAGCAGCACCTATAGCGGGGAAATTGCAGATACGCAGTATTTT. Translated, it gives CASSTYSGEIADTQYF.

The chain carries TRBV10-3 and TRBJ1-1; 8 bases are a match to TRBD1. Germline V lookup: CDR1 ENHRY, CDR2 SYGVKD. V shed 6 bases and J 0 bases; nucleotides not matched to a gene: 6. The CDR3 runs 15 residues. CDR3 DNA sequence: TGTGCCATCAGGAAGACAGGGGCTATGAACACTGAAGCTTTCTTT. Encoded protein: CAIRKTGAMNTEAFF.

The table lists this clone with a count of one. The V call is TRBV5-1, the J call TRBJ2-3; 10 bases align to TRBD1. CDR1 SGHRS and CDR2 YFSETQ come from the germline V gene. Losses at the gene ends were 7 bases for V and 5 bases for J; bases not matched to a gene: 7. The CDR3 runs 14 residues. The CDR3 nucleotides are TGCGCCAGCGGCCAGACAGGGGGCGAAGATACGCAGTATTTT. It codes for CASGQTGGEDTQYF.

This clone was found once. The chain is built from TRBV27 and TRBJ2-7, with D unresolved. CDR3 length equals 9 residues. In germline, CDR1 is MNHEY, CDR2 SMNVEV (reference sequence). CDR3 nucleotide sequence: TGTGCTACAATAAAGGGGCAGTACTTC. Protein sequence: CATIKGQYF.

The CDR3 loop is CASSERTSGSYEQYF. CDR3 in DNA: TGTGCCAGCAGTGAGCGGACTAGCGGGAGCTACGAGCAGTACTTC. The V gene is TRBV2, the J gene TRBJ2-7; 13 bases map to TRBD2. The V segment lost 3 bases and the J segment 3 bases; nucleotides outside the gene matches: 2. The CDR3 consists of 15 residues. Germline lookup yields CDR1 SNHLY and CDR2 FYNNEI.

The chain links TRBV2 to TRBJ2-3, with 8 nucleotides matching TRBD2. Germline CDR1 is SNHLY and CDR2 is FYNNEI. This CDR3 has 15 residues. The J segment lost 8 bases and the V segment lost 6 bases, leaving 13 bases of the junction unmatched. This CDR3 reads CASRAGGALEFTQYF. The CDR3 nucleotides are TGTGCCAGCAGAGCCGGGGGGGCGCTGGAGTTTACGCAGTATTTT.

In DNA form, the CDR3 reads TGCGCCAGCAACGTGGGGGGGACTAGCGTCCCCTACAATGAGCAGTTCTTC. It specifies CASNVGGTSVPYNEQFF. This chain uses TRBV5-1 with TRBJ2-1, with TRBD2 identical over 10 bases. The CDR3 spans 17 residues. Germline CDR1 is SGHRS and CDR2 is YFSETQ. The trim removed 6 bases at V and 2 bases at J, leaving 11 bases unmatched.

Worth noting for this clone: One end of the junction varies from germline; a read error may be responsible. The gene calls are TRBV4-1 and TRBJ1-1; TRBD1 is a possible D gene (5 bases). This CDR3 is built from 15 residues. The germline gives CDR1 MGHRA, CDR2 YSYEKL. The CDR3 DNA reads TGCGCCAGCACCCAATCGGGACTGCTGAACACTGAAGCTTTCTTT. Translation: CASTQSGLLNTEAFF.

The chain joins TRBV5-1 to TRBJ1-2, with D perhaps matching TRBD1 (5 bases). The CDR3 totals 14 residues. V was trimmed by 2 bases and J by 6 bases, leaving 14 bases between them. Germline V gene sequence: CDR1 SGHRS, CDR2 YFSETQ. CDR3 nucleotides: TGCGCCAGCAGCTTCTCCATGGGGACGGATGGCTACACCTTC. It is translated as CASSFSMGTDGYTF.

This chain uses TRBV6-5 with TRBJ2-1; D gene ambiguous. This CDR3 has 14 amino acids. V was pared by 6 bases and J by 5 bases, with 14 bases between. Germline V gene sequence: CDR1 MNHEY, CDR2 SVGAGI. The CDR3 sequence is CASSPRQLDNEQFF. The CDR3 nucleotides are TGTGCCAGCAGCCCCAGGCAGCTCGACAATGAGCAGTTCTTC.

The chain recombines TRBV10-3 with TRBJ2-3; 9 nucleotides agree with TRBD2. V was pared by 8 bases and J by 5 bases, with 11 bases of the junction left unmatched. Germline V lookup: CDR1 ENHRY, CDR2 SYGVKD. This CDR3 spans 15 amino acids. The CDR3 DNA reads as TGTGCCATCGGGAGGCGGGAGGGCCGGGGAGATACGCAGTATTTT. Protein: CAIGRREGRGDTQYF.

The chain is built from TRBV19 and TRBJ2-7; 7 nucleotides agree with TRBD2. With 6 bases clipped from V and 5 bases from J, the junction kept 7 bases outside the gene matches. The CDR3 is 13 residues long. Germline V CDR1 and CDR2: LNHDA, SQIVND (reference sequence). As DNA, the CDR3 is TGTGCCAGTAGGGCGGGAGCTGGGGACGAGCAGTACTTC. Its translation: CASRAGAGDEQYF.

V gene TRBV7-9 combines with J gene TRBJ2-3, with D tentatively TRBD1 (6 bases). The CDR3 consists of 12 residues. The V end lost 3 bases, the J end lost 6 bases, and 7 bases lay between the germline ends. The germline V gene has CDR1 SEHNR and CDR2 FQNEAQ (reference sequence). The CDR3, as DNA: TGTGCCAGCAGCTTGCAGGGGGATACGCAGTATTTT. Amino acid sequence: CASSLQGDTQYF. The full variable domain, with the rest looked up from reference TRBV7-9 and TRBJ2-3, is DTGVSQNPRHKITKRGQNVTFRCDPISEHNRLYWYRQTLGQGPEFLTYFQNEAQLEKSRLLSDRFSAERPKGSFSTLEIQRTEQGDSAMYLCASSLQGDTQYFGPGTRLTVL.

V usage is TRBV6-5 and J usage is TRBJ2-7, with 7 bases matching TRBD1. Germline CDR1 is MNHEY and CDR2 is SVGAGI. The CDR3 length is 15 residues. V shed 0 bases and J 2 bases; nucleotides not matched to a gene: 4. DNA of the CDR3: TGTGCCAGCAGTTACTCGGGACAGCTACCCTACGAGCAGTACTTC. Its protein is CASSYSGQLPYEQYF.

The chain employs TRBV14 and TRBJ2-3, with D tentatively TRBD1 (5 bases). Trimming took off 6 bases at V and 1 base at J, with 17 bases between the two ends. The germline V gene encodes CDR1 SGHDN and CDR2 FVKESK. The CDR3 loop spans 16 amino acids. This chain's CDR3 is CASRSNRLQGTDTQYF. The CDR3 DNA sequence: TGTGCCAGCAGGAGTAACAGGCTTCAGGGCACAGATACGCAGTATTTT.

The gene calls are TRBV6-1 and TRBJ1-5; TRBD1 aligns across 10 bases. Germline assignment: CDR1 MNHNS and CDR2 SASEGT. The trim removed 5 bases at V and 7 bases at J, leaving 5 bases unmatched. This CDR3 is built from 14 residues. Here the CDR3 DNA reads TGTGCCAGCAGTAGGACAGGGGGATACCAGCCCCAGCATTTT. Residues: CASSRTGGYQPQHF.

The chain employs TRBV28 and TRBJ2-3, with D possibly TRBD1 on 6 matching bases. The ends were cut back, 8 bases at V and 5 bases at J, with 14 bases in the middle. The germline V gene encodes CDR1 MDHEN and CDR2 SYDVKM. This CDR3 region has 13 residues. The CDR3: CASLKQGEDTQYF. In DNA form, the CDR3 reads TGTGCCAGCCTTAAACAGGGTGAAGATACGCAGTATTTT.